This is a list of T cell receptor beta chains from one sample in a study of T cells in Graves' hyperthyroidism and ophthalmopathy. Each CDR3 protein is one row after TCRdb ran MiXCR on the multiplex PCR reads. The data show 300,000 to 450,000 distinct CDR3 sequences, with approximately 25% seen just once and about 73% held by the top ten. Sequenced material: blood. All receptors come from a man aged 45-60 years with Graves' hyperthyroidism. The CDR3 runs from the conserved cysteine through the conserved F or W. A D gene is named only where the DNA matches it firmly. Some rows have no size entry. The others give once, few or many, or a class for an expanded clone.

DNA: TGTGCCAGCAACCTCGGGACAGGACGCCAAGAGACCCAGTACTTC
CDR3: CASNLGTGRQETQYF
J: TRBJ2-5
size: few
D: TRBD1
V: TRBV7-9

DNA: TGTGCCAGCACCCGAGGTCAGGGCGGGAGCACAGATACGCAGTATTTT
CDR3: CASTRGQGGSTDTQYF
J: TRBJ2-3
size: many
D: -
V: TRBV18

DNA: TGTGCCAGCAGCCGACCGGGACTAGCGGGAGGGCCTTCAGTCAATGAGCAGTTCTTC
CDR3: CASSRPGLAGGPSVNEQFF
J: TRBJ2-1
size: once
D: TRBD2
V: TRBV7-9

DNA: TGTGCCAGTAGTATAGCTCACCGGACTAGCGGGAATCGAGACAATGAGCAGTTCTTC
CDR3: CASSIAHRTSGNRDNEQFF
J: TRBJ2-1
size: few
D: TRBD2
V: TRBV19

DNA: TGTGCCAGCAGTTCGCCTTTTACTAGCCTGAACACCGGGGAGCTGTTTTTT
CDR3: CASSSPFTSLNTGELFF
J: TRBJ2-2
size: -
D: -
V: TRBV12-3/TRBV12-4

DNA: TGTGCCACCTACCCTAGCGGGAGCTCGAGAGAGCAGTACTTC
CDR3: CATYPSGSSREQYF
J: TRBJ2-7
size: few
D: TRBD2
V: TRBV6-1

DNA: TGTGCCAGTACCATAGATCGGGGCACAGATACGCAGTATTTT
CDR3: CASTIDRGTDTQYF
J: TRBJ2-3
size: -
D: -
V: TRBV19

DNA: TGTGCCAGCAGCCTTAGGACAGACGAGCAGTTCTTC
CDR3: CASSLRTDEQFF
J: TRBJ2-1
size: few
D: -
V: TRBV7-9

DNA: TGTGCCCTCAGGGTGGGAGGGGGCAATCAGCCCCAGCATTTT
CDR3: CALRVGGGNQPQHF
J: TRBJ1-5
size: few
D: -
V: TRBV6-1

DNA: TGCAGTGCCCAGGCCCAGGGGGCCACTGAAGCTTTCTTT
CDR3: CSAQAQGATEAFF
J: TRBJ1-1
size: -
D: TRBD1
V: TRBV20-1

DNA: TGTGCCAGCAGCTTAAGGATGTCGCTGAGTGGCAGGGCCAGCTCCTACGAGCAGTACTTC
CDR3: CASSLRMSLSGRASSYEQYF
J: TRBJ2-7
size: -
D: -
V: TRBV7-3

DNA: TGTGCCAGCAGTTCTATAGACCCTGGACAGGGGGCCTACGAGCAGTACTTC
CDR3: CASSSIDPGQGAYEQYF
J: TRBJ2-7
size: many
D: TRBD1
V: TRBV28

DNA: TGCAGTGCTAGGCAGGATGAGGATCAGCCCCAGCATTTT
CDR3: CSARQDEDQPQHF
J: TRBJ1-5
size: -
D: -
V: TRBV20-1

DNA: TGTGCCAGTACTAAGTTTCCGACAGATTCAAACACTGAAGCTTTCTTT
CDR3: CASTKFPTDSNTEAFF
J: TRBJ1-1
size: -
D: -
V: TRBV19

DNA: TGTGCCAGCAGTGCCCGTTTTGGAAAGAGTACTGAAGCTTTCTTT
CDR3: CASSARFGKSTEAFF
J: TRBJ1-1
size: few
D: -
V: TRBV25-1

DNA: TGTGCCAGCGGGGTAGCAGATACGCAGTATTTT
CDR3: CASGVADTQYF
J: TRBJ2-3
size: -
D: -
V: TRBV6-1

DNA: TGTGCCATCAGCCAGAATGGACAGGGCCGGGAGACCCAGTACTTC
CDR3: CAISQNGQGRETQYF
J: TRBJ2-5
size: few
D: TRBD1
V: TRBV10-3

DNA: TGTGCCAGCAGCCCCCCAACTGGCAAAGACGCGAATGAGCAGTTCTTC
CDR3: CASSPPTGKDANEQFF
J: TRBJ2-1
size: -
D: -
V: TRBV11-3

DNA: TGTGCCAGCAGCCAGGGACTAGCGGGAGCGTACGAGACCCAGTTCTTC
CDR3: CASSQGLAGAYETQFF
J: TRBJ2-1
size: -
D: TRBD2
V: TRBV11-2

DNA: TGTGCCTGGACCAGGGGGTGGACTGAAGCTTTCTTT
CDR3: CAWTRGWTEAFF
J: TRBJ1-1
size: few
D: TRBD1
V: TRBV30

DNA: TGTGCCAGTCGTACTATCGGTGGGGGTGGTTCCTACGAGCAGTACTTC
CDR3: CASRTIGGGGSYEQYF
J: TRBJ2-7
size: -
D: -
V: TRBV6-1

DNA: TGTGCCAGCAGCCGGGACATCCCTAGCACAGATACGCAGTATTTT
CDR3: CASSRDIPSTDTQYF
J: TRBJ2-3
size: many
D: -
V: TRBV28

DNA: TGCAGTGCTAGGCTTACTAGCGGGGGGACCCAGTACTTC
CDR3: CSARLTSGGTQYF
J: TRBJ2-5
size: few
D: TRBD2
V: TRBV20-1

DNA: TGTGCCAGCAGCCGATCTCCGGGACTAGCGGTATACGAGCAGTACTTC
CDR3: CASSRSPGLAVYEQYF
J: TRBJ2-7
size: few
D: TRBD2
V: TRBV3-1

DNA: TGTGCCACCAGCAGAGAGAGGGCGGGAGGGACCTACGAGCAGTACTTC
CDR3: CATSRERAGGTYEQYF
J: TRBJ2-7
size: few
D: TRBD2
V: TRBV15

DNA: TGTGCCAGCGGGACTAGCACCCGGGAGCAGTACTTC
CDR3: CASGTSTREQYF
J: TRBJ2-7
size: -
D: TRBD2
V: TRBV12-3/TRBV12-4

DNA: TGTGCCAGCAGTCATACTAGCGGGTCCTACGAGCAGTACTTC
CDR3: CASSHTSGSYEQYF
J: TRBJ2-7
size: many
D: TRBD2
V: TRBV28

DNA: TGTGCCAGCAGCGCTAGAGCGGGCATAATCACAGATACGCAGTATTTT
CDR3: CASSARAGIITDTQYF
J: TRBJ2-3
size: many
D: -
V: TRBV11-1

DNA: TGTGCCAGCAGGCTTGATTCCGGGACAGCGAATTCACCCCTCCACTTT
CDR3: CASRLDSGTANSPLHF
J: TRBJ1-6
size: -
D: TRBD1
V: TRBV7-6

DNA: TGTGCCAGCAGTTTTGAACTAGCGGTCTACAATGAGCAGTTCTTC
CDR3: CASSFELAVYNEQFF
J: TRBJ2-1
size: -
D: TRBD2
V: TRBV12-3/TRBV12-4

DNA: TGTGCCAGCAGCCAACCGGGACAACAATCCCGTCGAGGAAACATTCAGTACTTC
CDR3: CASSQPGQQSRRGNIQYF
J: TRBJ2-4
size: -
D: -
V: TRBV3-1

DNA: TGCGCCAGCAGCTTGGCGGGGGAACAGCCCCAGCATTTT
CDR3: CASSLAGEQPQHF
J: TRBJ1-5
size: -
D: -
V: TRBV5-1

DNA: TGTGCCAGCACCATAGGGCCGGGACAGGGATCTACAGATACGCAGTATTTT
CDR3: CASTIGPGQGSTDTQYF
J: TRBJ2-3
size: many
D: TRBD1
V: TRBV9

DNA: TGTGCCAGCAGTTTAAATCAAGGGGGCGATACGCAGTATTTT
CDR3: CASSLNQGGDTQYF
J: TRBJ2-3
size: many
D: TRBD1
V: TRBV12-3/TRBV12-4

DNA: TGTGCCAGCAGCTTCGCGGGACTAGGCTCGCGGGAGCTGTTTTTT
CDR3: CASSFAGLGSRELFF
J: TRBJ2-2
size: -
D: TRBD2
V: TRBV13

DNA: TGTGCCAGCAGCTCGGGTTTAGGGACAGGGAATGAGCAGTTCTTC
CDR3: CASSSGLGTGNEQFF
J: TRBJ2-1
size: many
D: TRBD1
V: TRBV11-2

DNA: TGCGCCAGCAGCTGGACTAGCGGTCCATACAATGAGCAGTTCTTC
CDR3: CASSWTSGPYNEQFF
J: TRBJ2-1
size: once
D: TRBD2
V: TRBV5-1

DNA: TGTGCCAGCAGTTTGCAGTACTACGAGCAGTACTTC
CDR3: CASSLQYYEQYF
J: TRBJ2-7
size: -
D: -
V: TRBV28

DNA: TGTGCCAGCAGTTACTCCGGGTTCAACGAGCAGTGCTTC
CDR3: CASSYSGFNEQCF
J: TRBJ2-7
size: -
D: -
V: TRBV6-5

DNA: TGCAGTGCTAGCGGGGGGACAGGGTTGGGCTACACCTTC
CDR3: CSASGGTGLGYTF
J: TRBJ1-2
size: -
D: TRBD1
V: TRBV20-1